This TCR beta chain was sequenced during a study of T cells in localized non-small cell lung cancer. Sequencing used immunoSEQ multiplex PCR; TCRdb keeps in-frame clones, though not all of them. This repertoire shows 23,000 or so clones, around 90% found once; its top ten account for around a fifth. Specimen: peripheral blood, collected before any cancer treatment. This clonotype originated in a man aged 40-75 years with stage I squamous cell lung carcinoma.

The CDR3 nucleotides read TGTGCCAGCAGCTTGACTAGTGGGGGGGATACGCAGTATTTT. This translates into CASSLTSGGDTQYF. The chain uses TRBV5-4 and TRBJ2-3; TRBD2 might be the D (6 bases). The V gene lost 1 base and the J gene lost 6 bases, with 12 bases spanning the gap. CDR3 length: 14 residues. The V gene's germline CDR1 is SGHNT and CDR2 YYREEE (reference sequence). The entire variable domain, with the rest obtained from reference TRBV5-4 and TRBJ2-3, is as follows: ETGVTQSPTHLIKTRGQQVTLRCSSQSGHNTVSWYQQALGQGPQFIFQYYREEENGRGNFPPRFSGLQFPNYSSELNVNALELDDSALYLCASSLTSGGDTQYFGPGTRLTVL.